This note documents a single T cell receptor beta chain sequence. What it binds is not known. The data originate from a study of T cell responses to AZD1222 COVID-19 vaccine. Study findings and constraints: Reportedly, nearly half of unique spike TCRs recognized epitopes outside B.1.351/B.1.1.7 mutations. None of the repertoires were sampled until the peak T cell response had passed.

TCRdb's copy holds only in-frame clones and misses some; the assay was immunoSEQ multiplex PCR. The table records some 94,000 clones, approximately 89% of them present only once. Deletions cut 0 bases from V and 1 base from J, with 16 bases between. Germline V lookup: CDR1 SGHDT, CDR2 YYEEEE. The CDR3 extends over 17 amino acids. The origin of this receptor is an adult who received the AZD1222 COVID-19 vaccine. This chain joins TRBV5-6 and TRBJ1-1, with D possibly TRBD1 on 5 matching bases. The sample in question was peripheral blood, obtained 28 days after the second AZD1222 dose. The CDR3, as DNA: TGTGCCAGCAGCTTGGGCCGATGGGGAACAGGGAACACTGAAGCTTTCTTT. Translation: CASSLGRWGTGNTEAFF.